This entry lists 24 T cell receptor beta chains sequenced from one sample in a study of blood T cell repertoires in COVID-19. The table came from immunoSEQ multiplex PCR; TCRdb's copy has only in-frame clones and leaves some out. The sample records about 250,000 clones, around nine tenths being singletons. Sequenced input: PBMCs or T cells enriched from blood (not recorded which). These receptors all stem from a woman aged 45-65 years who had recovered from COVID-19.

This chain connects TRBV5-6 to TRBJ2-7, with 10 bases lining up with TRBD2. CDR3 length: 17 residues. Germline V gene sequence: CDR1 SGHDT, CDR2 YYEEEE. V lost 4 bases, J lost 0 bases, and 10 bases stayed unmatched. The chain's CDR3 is CASSQFRTSGRSYEQYF. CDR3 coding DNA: TGTGCCAGCAGCCAATTCCGGACTAGCGGTCGCTCCTACGAGCAGTACTTC. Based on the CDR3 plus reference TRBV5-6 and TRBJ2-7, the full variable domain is DAGVTQSPTHLIKTRGQQVTLRCSPKSGHDTVSWYQQALGQGPQFIFQYYEEEERQRGNFPDRFSGHQFPNYSSELNVNALLLGDSALYLCASSQFRTSGRSYEQYFGPGTRLTVT.

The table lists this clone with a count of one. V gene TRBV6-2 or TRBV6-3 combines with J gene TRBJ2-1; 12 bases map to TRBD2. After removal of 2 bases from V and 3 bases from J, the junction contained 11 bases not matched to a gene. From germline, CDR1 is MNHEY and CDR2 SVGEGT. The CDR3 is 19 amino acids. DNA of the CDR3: TGTGCCAGCAGTTACCCTTGGACTAGCGGGACCCCCCACTACAATGAGCAGTTCTTC. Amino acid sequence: CASSYPWTSGTPHYNEQFF.

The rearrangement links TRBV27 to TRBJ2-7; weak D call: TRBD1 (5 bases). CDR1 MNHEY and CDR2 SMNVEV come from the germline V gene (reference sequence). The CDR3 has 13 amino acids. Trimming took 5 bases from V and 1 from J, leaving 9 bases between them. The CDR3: CASSRPGSYEQYF. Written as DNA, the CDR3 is TGTGCCAGCAGTCGCCCAGGGTCCTACGAGCAGTACTTC.

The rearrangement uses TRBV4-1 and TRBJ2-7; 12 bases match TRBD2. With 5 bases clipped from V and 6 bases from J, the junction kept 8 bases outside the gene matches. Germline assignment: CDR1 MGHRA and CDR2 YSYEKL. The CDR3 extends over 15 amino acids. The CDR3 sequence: CASSFRLAGVVEQYF. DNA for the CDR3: TGCGCCAGCAGCTTCCGACTAGCGGGAGTTGTCGAGCAGTACTTC.

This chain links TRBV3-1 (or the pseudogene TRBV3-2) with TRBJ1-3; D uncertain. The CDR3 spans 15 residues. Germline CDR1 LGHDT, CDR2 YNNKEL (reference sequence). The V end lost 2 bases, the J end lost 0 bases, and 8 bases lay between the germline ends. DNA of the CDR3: TGTGCCAGCAGCCAACGCGGCGGCTCTGGAAACACCATATATTTT. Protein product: CASSQRGGSGNTIYF.

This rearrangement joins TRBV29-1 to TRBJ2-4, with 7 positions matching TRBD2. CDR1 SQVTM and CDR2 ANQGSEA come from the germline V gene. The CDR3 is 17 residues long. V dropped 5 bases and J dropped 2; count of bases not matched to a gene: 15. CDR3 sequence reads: CSVRRTSGVTPKNIQYF. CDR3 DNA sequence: TGCAGCGTTCGGAGGACTAGTGGAGTTACGCCCAAAAACATTCAGTACTTC.

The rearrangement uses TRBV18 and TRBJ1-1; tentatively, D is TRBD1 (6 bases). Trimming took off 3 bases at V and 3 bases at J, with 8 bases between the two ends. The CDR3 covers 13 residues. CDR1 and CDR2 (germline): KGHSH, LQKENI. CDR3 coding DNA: TGTGCCAGCTCACCGAGGACAGACACTGAAGCTTTCTTT. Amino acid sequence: CASSPRTDTEAFF.

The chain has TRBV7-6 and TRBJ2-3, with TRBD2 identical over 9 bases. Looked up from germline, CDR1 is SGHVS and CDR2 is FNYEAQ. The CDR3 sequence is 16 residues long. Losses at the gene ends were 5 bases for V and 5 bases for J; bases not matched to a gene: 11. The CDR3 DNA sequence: TGTGCCAGCAGCGTCAAAAGGGGCGGGAGGGGAGATACGCAGTATTTT. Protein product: CASSVKRGGRGDTQYF.

This chain's CDR3 is CASSPDSGMDVGYEQYF. The CDR3 DNA sequence: TGTGCCAGTAGTCCCGATAGCGGGATGGATGTCGGCTACGAGCAGTACTTC. The genes are TRBV19 and TRBJ2-7, with 8 nucleotides matching TRBD2. Germline CDR1 is LNHDA and CDR2 is SQIVND (reference sequence). V was clipped by 5 bases and J by 3 bases; unmatched bases: 15. CDR3 length equals 17 residues. Filled out from reference TRBV19 and TRBJ2-7, the complete variable domain reads DGGITQSPKYLFRKEGQNVTLSCEQNLNHDAMYWYRQDPGQGLRLIYYSQIVNDFQKGDIAEGYSVSREKKESFPLTVTSAQKNPTAFYLCASSPDSGMDVGYEQYFGPGTRLTVT.

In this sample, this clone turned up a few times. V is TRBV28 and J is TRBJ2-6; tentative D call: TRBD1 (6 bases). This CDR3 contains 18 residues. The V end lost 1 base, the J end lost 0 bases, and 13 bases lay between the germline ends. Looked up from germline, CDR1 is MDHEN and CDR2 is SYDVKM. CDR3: CASSLFRTEVSGANVLTF. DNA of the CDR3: TGTGCCAGCAGTTTATTCCGGACAGAAGTCTCTGGGGCCAACGTCCTGACTTTC.

CDR3 region: CASSGRGDEQYF. CDR3 DNA sequence: TGTGCCAGCAGTGGCAGGGGCGACGAGCAGTACTTC. The chain uses TRBV7-6 and TRBJ2-7; TRBD1 is a possible D gene (6 bases). Deletions cut 6 bases from V and 5 bases from J, with 11 bases between. This CDR3 spans 12 amino acids. Germline V gene lookup returns CDR1 SGHVS and CDR2 FNYEAQ.

The CDR3 spells CASSSTGTVYEQYF. The CDR3 region has the DNA TGTGCCAGCAGCTCCACCGGGACTGTATACGAGCAGTACTTC. The chain employs TRBV9 and TRBJ2-7; D might be TRBD2 (6 bases). CDR1 SGDLS and CDR2 YYNGEE come from the germline V gene. The CDR3 spans 14 residues. Trimming removed 4 bases from V and 4 bases from J, with 15 bases in between.

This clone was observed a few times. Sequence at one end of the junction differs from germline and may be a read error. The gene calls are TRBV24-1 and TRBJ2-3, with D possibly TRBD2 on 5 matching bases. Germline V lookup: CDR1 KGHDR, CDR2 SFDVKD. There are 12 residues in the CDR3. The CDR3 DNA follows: TGTGCCACCAGTGCTCGGTCGGAGCGGTACAATTTT. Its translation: CATSARSERYNF.

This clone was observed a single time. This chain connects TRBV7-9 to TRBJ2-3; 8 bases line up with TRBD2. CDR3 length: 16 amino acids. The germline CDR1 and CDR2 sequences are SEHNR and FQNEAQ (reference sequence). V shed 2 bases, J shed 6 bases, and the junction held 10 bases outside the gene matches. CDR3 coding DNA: TGTGCCAGCAGCTTATGGAGCGGGAGAGGTCCCGATACGCAGTATTTT. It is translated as CASSLWSGRGPDTQYF.

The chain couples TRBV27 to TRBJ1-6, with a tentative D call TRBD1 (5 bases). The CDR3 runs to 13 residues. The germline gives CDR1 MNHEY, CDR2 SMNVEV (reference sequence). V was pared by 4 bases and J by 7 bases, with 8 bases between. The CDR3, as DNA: TGTGCCAGCAGTTGGGGGGTAAATTCACCCCTCCACTTT. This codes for CASSWGVNSPLHF.

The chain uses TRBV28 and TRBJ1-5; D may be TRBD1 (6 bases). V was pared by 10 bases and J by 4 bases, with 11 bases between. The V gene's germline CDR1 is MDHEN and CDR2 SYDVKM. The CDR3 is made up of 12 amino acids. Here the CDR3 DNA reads TGTGCCACTCTGAGGGGGAATCAGCCCCAGCATTTT. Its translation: CATLRGNQPQHF.

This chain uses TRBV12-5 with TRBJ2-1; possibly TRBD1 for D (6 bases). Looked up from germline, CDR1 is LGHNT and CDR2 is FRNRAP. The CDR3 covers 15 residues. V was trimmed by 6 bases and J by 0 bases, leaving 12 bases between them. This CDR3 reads CASGQGTYSYNEQFF. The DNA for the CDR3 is TGTGCTAGTGGGCAGGGGACCTACTCCTACAATGAGCAGTTCTTC.

Here the CDR3 reads CASSDRGQGAIHQPQHF. CDR3 DNA sequence: TGTGCCAGCAGTGATAGGGGGCAGGGGGCGATCCATCAGCCCCAGCATTTT. This chain joins TRBV2 and TRBJ1-5, with 8 bases that match TRBD1. The J segment lost 5 bases and the V segment lost 3 bases, leaving 12 bases of the junction unmatched. The CDR3 has 17 residues. Germline lookup yields CDR1 SNHLY and CDR2 FYNNEI.

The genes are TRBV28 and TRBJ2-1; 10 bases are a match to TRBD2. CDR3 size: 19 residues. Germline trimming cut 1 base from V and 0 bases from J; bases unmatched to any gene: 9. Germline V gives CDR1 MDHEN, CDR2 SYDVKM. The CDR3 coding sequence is TGTGCCAGCAGTTTATCTCTCCCCTCTAGCGGGAGCTCCTACAATGAGCAGTTCTTC. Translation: CASSLSLPSSGSSYNEQFF.

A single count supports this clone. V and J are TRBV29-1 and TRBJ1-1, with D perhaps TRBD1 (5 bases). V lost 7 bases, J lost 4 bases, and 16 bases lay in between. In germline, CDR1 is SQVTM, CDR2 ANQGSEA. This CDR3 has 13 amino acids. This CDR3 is CSGRLGQGTEAFF. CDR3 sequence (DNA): TGCAGCGGAAGACTTGGGCAGGGCACTGAAGCTTTCTTT.

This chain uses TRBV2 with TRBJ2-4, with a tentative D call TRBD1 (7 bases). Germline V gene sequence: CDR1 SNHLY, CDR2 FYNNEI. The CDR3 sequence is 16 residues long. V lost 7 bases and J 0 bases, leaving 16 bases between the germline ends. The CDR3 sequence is CASISQGTVAKNIQYF. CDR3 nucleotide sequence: TGTGCCAGCATATCACAGGGGACTGTAGCCAAAAACATTCAGTACTTC. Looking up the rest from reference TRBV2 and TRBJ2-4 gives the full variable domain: EPEVTQTPSHQVTQMGQEVILRCVPISNHLYFYWYRQILGQKVEFLVSFYNNEISEKSEIFDDQFSVERPDGSNFTLKIRSTKLEDSAMYFCASISQGTVAKNIQYFGAGTRLSVL.

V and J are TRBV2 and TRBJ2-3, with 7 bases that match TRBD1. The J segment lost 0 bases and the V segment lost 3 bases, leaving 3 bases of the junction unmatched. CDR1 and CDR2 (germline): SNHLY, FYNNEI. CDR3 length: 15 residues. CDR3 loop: CASSDPGQSTDTQYF. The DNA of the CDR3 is TGTGCCAGCAGTGACCCGGGACAGAGCACAGATACGCAGTATTTT.

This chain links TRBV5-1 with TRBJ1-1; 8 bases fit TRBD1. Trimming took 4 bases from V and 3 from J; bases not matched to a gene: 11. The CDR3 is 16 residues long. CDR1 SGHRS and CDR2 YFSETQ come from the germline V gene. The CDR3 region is CASSRGQGLLDTEAFF. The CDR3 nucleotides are TGCGCCAGCAGCCGCGGACAGGGACTCTTGGACACTGAAGCTTTCTTT.

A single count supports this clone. The CDR3 protein is CASSHRDRDTQYF. CDR3 nucleotide sequence: TGTGCCAGCAGCCATAGGGACAGAGATACGCAGTATTTT. The genes are TRBV3-1 (or the pseudogene TRBV3-2) and TRBJ2-3; TRBD1 matches at 7 bases. The germline gives CDR1 LGHDT, CDR2 YNNKEL (reference sequence). V was pared by 3 bases and J by 5 bases, with 2 bases of the junction left unmatched. The CDR3 length is 13 residues.